These T cell receptor beta chains were read from a single sample in a study of identical twins. TCRdb processed the 5' RACE reads anew with MiXCR; each CDR3 protein has one entry. The data hold hundreds of thousands of distinct CDR3 sequences, with 21% observed a single time. This sample also belongs to another study, concerning T cells expressing NK-cell markers.

The sequenced sample consisted of PBMCs. The source of these receptors is a woman aged 18-35 years in good health. Both conserved end residues are part of each CDR3. Fields, in order: CDR3 protein, CDR3 DNA, D gene, J gene, CDR3 length, clone size, V gene. D genes are given only for firm matches. Clone size, where shown, is once, few, many, or a class for clones that have expanded.

CASSPLRQGLTDTQYF | TGTGCCAGCAGCCCACTCCGACAGGGGCTCACAGATACGCAGTATTTT | TRBD1 | TRBJ2-3 | 16 | few | TRBV9
CASSLGWLKQPQHF | TGTGCCAGCAGCTTAGGGTGGCTAAAACAGCCCCAGCATTTT | - | TRBJ1-5 | 14 | - | TRBV7-9
CSVGTTGNSAEAFF | TGCAGCGTTGGAACTACAGGGAATAGCGCTGAAGCTTTCTTT | - | TRBJ1-1 | 14 | - | TRBV29-1
CASSLERSNYEQYF | TGTGCCAGCAGTTTAGAGCGGAGCAACTACGAGCAGTACTTC | - | TRBJ2-7 | 14 | - | TRBV27
CSTRPEGAGMNTEAFF | TGCAGTACCAGACCAGAGGGGGCTGGGATGAACACTGAAGCTTTCTTT | TRBD1 | TRBJ1-1 | 16 | few | TRBV20-1
CATSRGTGRGNEQFF | TGTGCCACCAGTCGCGGAACAGGTAGGGGCAATGAGCAGTTCTTC | - | TRBJ2-1 | 15 | - | TRBV24-1
CATARGGENTGELFF | TGTGCCACCGCGCGGGGCGGGGAGAACACCGGGGAGCTGTTTTTT | - | TRBJ2-2 | 15 | many | TRBV10-3
CASSERQGYRYNEQFF | TGCGCCAGCAGTGAACGGCAGGGCTATCGCTACAATGAGCAGTTCTTC | - | TRBJ2-1 | 16 | - | TRBV10-1
CAISESDRLGYTF | TGTGCCATCAGTGAGTCTGACAGACTTGGCTACACCTTC | - | TRBJ1-2 | 13 | - | TRBV10-3
CASSFGQGARTEAFF | TGCGCCAGCAGCTTTGGACAGGGGGCTAGAACTGAAGCTTTCTTT | TRBD1 | TRBJ1-1 | 15 | - | TRBV5-1
CASSSTGGAQFF | TGCGCCAGCAGCTCTACGGGGGGGGCGCAGTTCTTC | TRBD2 | TRBJ2-1 | 12 | - | TRBV5-1
CASRSGTSGIMTGELFF | TGTGCCAGCAGATCCGGGACTAGCGGGATTATGACCGGGGAGCTGTTTTTT | TRBD2 | TRBJ2-2 | 17 | once | TRBV27
CSPHPRAEMGEQFF | TGCAGTCCACACCCTAGGGCCGAGATGGGTGAGCAGTTCTTC | - | TRBJ2-1 | 14 | few | TRBV20-1
CASETVTEAFF | TGTGCCAGCGAGACAGTCACTGAAGCTTTCTTT | - | TRBJ1-1 | 11 | few | TRBV6-1
CASSFISGAGYATQYF | TGTGCCAGCAGCTTCATCTCCGGGGCAGGGTACGCGACCCAGTACTTC | - | TRBJ2-5 | 16 | few | TRBV7-9
CASRGDSYNEQFF | TGTGCTAGTCGGGGCGACTCCTACAATGAGCAGTTCTTC | - | TRBJ2-1 | 13 | few | TRBV12-5
CASSPGPLTYNEQFF | TGTGCCAGCAGCCCTGGGCCCCTAACTTACAATGAGCAGTTCTTC | - | TRBJ2-1 | 15 | - | TRBV5-6
CSARPGTANEKLFF | TGCAGTGCTAGACCCGGGACAGCCAATGAAAAACTGTTTTTT | TRBD1 | TRBJ1-4 | 14 | - | TRBV20-1
CSARDRQGNTEAFF | TGCAGTGCTAGAGATAGACAGGGGAACACTGAAGCTTTCTTT | TRBD1 | TRBJ1-1 | 14 | - | TRBV20-1
CASSGLPNEQFF | TGCGCCAGCAGCGGTCTCCCCAATGAGCAGTTCTTC | - | TRBJ2-1 | 12 | - | TRBV5-1
CSVVRSGANVLTF | TGCAGCGTTGTCAGGTCTGGGGCCAACGTCCTGACTTTC | - | TRBJ2-6 | 13 | many | TRBV29-1
CASSLEWGNGEQFF | TGTGCCAGCAGTTTAGAATGGGGGAATGGTGAGCAGTTCTTC | - | TRBJ2-1 | 14 | - | TRBV12-3/TRBV12-4
CASSSLTWEQFF | TGTGCCAGCAGCTCCTTGACGTGGGAGCAGTTCTTC | - | TRBJ2-1 | 12 | many | TRBV7-2
CASSLRDKAFF | TGTGCCAGCTCCCTCCGGGACAAAGCTTTCTTT | - | TRBJ1-1 | 11 | few | TRBV18
CASSLHGEQAAGELFF | TGTGCCAGCAGTTTACACGGCGAGCAGGCGGCCGGGGAGCTGTTTTTT | - | TRBJ2-2 | 16 | once | TRBV6-2/TRBV6-3
CAARGFDEQYF | TGTGCCGCCAGGGGTTTTGACGAGCAGTACTTC | - | TRBJ2-7 | 11 | - | TRBV30
CASSWASGRRSSYNEQFF | TGTGCCAGCAGTTGGGCTAGCGGGCGCCGTAGCTCCTACAATGAGCAGTTCTTC | TRBD2 | TRBJ2-1 | 18 | - | TRBV12-3/TRBV12-4
CASRSGDTQYF | TGCGCCAGCAGAAGTGGAGATACGCAGTATTTT | - | TRBJ2-3 | 11 | few | TRBV5-1
CSGAGQNNEQFF | TGCAGTGGGGCTGGTCAGAACAATGAGCAGTTCTTC | - | TRBJ2-1 | 12 | few | TRBV20-1
CASSQDTSDLGEQFF | TGCGCCAGCAGCCAAGATACTAGTGATCTGGGTGAGCAGTTCTTC | - | TRBJ2-1 | 15 | many | TRBV4-3
CASSFPSGELTDTQYF | TGTGCCAGCAGCTTCCCCAGCGGAGAGTTGACAGATACGCAGTATTTT | - | TRBJ2-3 | 16 | many | TRBV5-6
CASSLGAPGTDTQYF | TGTGCCAGCAGCTTAGGGGCCCCGGGCACAGATACGCAGTATTTT | - | TRBJ2-3 | 15 | few | TRBV7-2
CASSSTTPEAFF | TGTGCCAGCAGCTCCACGACCCCTGAAGCTTTCTTT | - | TRBJ1-1 | 12 | few | TRBV12-3/TRBV12-4
CASSPGVETYFEQYF | TGCGCCAGCAGCCCGGGTGTGGAAACCTATTTCGAGCAGTACTTC | - | TRBJ2-7 | 15 | few | TRBV5-1
CASSPGPWNSPLHF | TGTGCCAGCAGTCCGGGACCTTGGAATTCACCCCTCCACTTT | - | TRBJ1-6 | 14 | few | TRBV6-1
CATSRGDRVDTGELFF | TGTGCCACCAGCAGAGGGGACAGGGTTGATACCGGGGAGCTGTTTTTT | TRBD1 | TRBJ2-2 | 16 | few | TRBV15
CAIAGQLSNEQFF | TGTGCCATAGCGGGACAGCTAAGCAATGAGCAGTTCTTC | - | TRBJ2-1 | 13 | few | TRBV10-3
CSAIPPGYNSPLHF | TGCAGTGCTATCCCTCCGGGCTATAATTCACCCCTCCACTTT | - | TRBJ1-6 | 14 | - | TRBV20-1
CASSRRQGEDEQFF | TGTGCCAGCAGCAGGCGACAGGGTGAGGATGAGCAGTTCTTC | TRBD1 | TRBJ2-1 | 14 | - | TRBV9
CASAISSYEQYF | TGTGCCAGCGCCATTAGCTCCTACGAGCAGTACTTC | - | TRBJ2-7 | 12 | - | TRBV12-3/TRBV12-4
CSAKTGDRDNSPLHF | TGCAGTGCCAAAACGGGGGATCGGGATAATTCACCCCTCCACTTT | - | TRBJ1-6 | 15 | few | TRBV20-1
CASSSQGLRGGHEQYF | TGTGCCAGCAGTTCCCAGGGTCTTCGAGGTGGTCACGAGCAGTACTTC | - | TRBJ2-7 | 16 | many | TRBV12-3/TRBV12-4
CASSQTGYRTGADTQYF | TGCGCCAGCAGCCAAACGGGATACAGGACTGGGGCAGATACGCAGTATTTT | - | TRBJ2-3 | 17 | many | TRBV4-3
CASSSRVNEQFF | TGTGCCAGCAGCTCCAGGGTAAATGAGCAGTTCTTC | - | TRBJ2-1 | 12 | many | TRBV6-6
CSAPRLAGGTDTQYF | TGCAGTGCTCCCCGACTAGCGGGAGGCACAGATACGCAGTATTTT | TRBD2 | TRBJ2-3 | 15 | once | TRBV20-1
CASSLSRAYDTQYF | TGTGCCAGCAGTTTAAGCAGGGCCTATGATACGCAGTATTTT | - | TRBJ2-3 | 14 | - | TRBV27
CASSQDGGANYEQYF | TGTGCCAGCAGCCAAGATGGCGGGGCTAACTACGAGCAGTACTTC | - | TRBJ2-7 | 15 | - | TRBV4-2
CSARVGDGYDTQYF | TGCAGTGCTAGAGTAGGGGACGGGTATGATACGCAGTATTTT | - | TRBJ2-3 | 14 | many | TRBV20-1
CASSGRQGTEAFF | TGTGCCAGCAGCGGCCGACAGGGGACTGAAGCTTTCTTT | TRBD1 | TRBJ1-1 | 13 | many | TRBV7-2
CASSPTRAASTDTQYF | TGTGCCAGCAGCCCAACCAGGGCGGCGAGCACAGATACGCAGTATTTT | - | TRBJ2-3 | 16 | - | TRBV7-2
CATRRSGELFF | TGTGCCACCCGAAGGTCCGGGGAGCTGTTTTTT | - | TRBJ2-2 | 11 | many | TRBV6-5
CASSLLAGGLNTDTQYF | TGCGCCAGCAGCTTGTTAGCGGGGGGGCTCAACACAGATACGCAGTATTTT | TRBD2 | TRBJ2-3 | 17 | - | TRBV5-1
CSGTKSSYNSPLHF | TGCAGCGGTACTAAGAGCTCCTATAATTCACCCCTCCACTTT | - | TRBJ1-6 | 14 | many | TRBV29-1